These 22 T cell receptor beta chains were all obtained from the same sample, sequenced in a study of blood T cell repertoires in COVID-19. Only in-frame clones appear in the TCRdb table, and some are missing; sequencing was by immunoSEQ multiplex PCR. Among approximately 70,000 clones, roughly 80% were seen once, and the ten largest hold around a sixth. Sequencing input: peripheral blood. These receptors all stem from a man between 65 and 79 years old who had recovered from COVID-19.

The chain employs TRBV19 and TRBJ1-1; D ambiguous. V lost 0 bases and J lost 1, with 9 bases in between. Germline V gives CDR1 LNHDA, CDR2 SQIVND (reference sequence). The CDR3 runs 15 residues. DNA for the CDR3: TGTGCCAGTAGTATAGATGGCAGGCCGAACACTGAAGCTTTCTTT. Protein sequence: CASSIDGRPNTEAFF.

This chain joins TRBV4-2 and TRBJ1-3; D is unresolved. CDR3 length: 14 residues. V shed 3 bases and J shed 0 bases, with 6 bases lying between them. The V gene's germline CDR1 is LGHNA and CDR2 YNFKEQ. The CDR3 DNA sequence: TGTGCCAGCAGCCAGGGCGACTCTGGAAACACCATATATTTT. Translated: CASSQGDSGNTIYF.

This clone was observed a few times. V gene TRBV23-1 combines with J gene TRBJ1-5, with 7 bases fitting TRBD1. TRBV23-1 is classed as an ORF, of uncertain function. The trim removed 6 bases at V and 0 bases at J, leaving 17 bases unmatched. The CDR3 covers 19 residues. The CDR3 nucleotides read TGCGCCAGCAGGCAGAAACAGGGGCCCGCGGGGAATAGCAATCAGCCCCAGCATTTT. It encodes CASRQKQGPAGNSNQPQHF.

In nucleotides, the CDR3 is TGCGCCAGCAGCTCCCTTAGCGGGGGGAGAACAGATACGCAGTATTTT. Translated, it gives CASSSLSGGRTDTQYF. This rearrangement joins TRBV5-1 to TRBJ2-3, with 10 bases that match TRBD2. Germline CDR1 is SGHRS and CDR2 is YFSETQ. The CDR3 covers 16 residues. V was clipped by 3 bases and J by 3 bases; unmatched bases: 7. The entire variable domain, with the rest obtained from reference TRBV5-1 and TRBJ2-3, is as follows: KAGVTQTPRYLIKTRGQQVTLSCSPISGHRSVSWYQQTPGQGLQFLFEYFSETQRNKGNFPGRFSGRQFSNSRSEMNVSTLELGDSALYLCASSSLSGGRTDTQYFGPGTRLTVL.

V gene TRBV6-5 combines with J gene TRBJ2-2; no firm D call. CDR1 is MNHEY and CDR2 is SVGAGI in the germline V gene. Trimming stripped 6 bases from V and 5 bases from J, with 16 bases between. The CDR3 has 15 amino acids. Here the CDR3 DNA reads TGTGCCAGCAGCCTACACCAGACCGGGACCGGGGAGCTGTTTTTT. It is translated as CASSLHQTGTGELFF.

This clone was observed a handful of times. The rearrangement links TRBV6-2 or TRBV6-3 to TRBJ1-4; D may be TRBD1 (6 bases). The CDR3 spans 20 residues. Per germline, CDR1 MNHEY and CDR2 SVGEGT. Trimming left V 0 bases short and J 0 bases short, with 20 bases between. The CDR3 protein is CASSYSTRGHTFATNEKLFF. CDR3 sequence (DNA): TGTGCCAGCAGTTACTCTACTAGGGGACATACCTTTGCAACTAATGAAAAACTGTTTTTT.

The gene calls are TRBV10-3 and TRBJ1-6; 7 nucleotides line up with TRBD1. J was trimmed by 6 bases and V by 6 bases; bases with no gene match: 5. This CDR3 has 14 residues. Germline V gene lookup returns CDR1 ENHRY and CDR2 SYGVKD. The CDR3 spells CAIRGGQSNSPLHF. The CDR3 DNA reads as TGTGCCATCAGGGGGGGACAGAGTAATTCACCCCTCCACTTT.

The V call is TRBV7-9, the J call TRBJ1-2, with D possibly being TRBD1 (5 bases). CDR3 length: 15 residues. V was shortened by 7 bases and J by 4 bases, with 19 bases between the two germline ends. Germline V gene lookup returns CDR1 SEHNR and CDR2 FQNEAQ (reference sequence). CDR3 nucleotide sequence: TGTGCCAGCAACTCCCTCGGGGGAGGGAGCTATGGCTACACCTTC. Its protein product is CASNSLGGGSYGYTF. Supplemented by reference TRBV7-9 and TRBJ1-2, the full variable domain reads DTGVSQNPRHKITKRGQNVTFRCDPISEHNRLYWYRQTLGQGPEFLTYFQNEAQLEKSRLLSDRFSAERPKGSFSTLEIQRTEQGDSAMYLCASNSLGGGSYGYTFGSGTRLTVV.

The CDR3 DNA reads TGTGCCAGCAGCGTAGTGAAGGCGGGGGGCACTGAAGCTTTCTTT. This gives the protein CASSVVKAGGTEAFF. The genes are TRBV9 and TRBJ1-1, with a weak D call TRBD1 (5 bases). The ends were cut back, 0 bases at V and 4 bases at J, with 13 bases in the middle. CDR1 is SGDLS, CDR2 YYNGEE, per germline. The CDR3 length is 15 residues.

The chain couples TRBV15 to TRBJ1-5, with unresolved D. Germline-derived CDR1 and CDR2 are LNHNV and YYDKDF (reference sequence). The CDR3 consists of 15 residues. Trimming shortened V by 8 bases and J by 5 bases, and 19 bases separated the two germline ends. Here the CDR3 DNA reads TGTGCCACCGGTGGAGAGGGCCGAATTTATCAGCCCCAGCATTTT. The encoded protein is CATGGEGRIYQPQHF.

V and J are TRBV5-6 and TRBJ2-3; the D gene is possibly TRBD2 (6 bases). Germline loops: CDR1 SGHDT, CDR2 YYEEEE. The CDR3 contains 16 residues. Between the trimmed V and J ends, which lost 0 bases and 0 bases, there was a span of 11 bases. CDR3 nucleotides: TGTGCCAGCAGCTTGGGTGGGGGGAGTAGCACAGATACGCAGTATTTT. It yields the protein CASSLGGGSSTDTQYF.

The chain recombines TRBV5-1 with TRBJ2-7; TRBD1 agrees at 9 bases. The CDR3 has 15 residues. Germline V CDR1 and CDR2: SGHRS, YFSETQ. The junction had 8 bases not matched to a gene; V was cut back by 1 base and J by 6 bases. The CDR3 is CASSLIGTGFSEQYF. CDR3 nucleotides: TGCGCCAGCAGCTTGATAGGGACAGGGTTTTCCGAGCAGTACTTC.

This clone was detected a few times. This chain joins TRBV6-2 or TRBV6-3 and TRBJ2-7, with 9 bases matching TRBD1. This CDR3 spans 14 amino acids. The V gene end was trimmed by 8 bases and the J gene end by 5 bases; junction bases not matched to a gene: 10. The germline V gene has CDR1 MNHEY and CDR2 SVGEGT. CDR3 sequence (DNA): TGTGCCAGCGGCCCCGGGACAGGGACGGACGAGCAGTACTTC. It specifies CASGPGTGTDEQYF.

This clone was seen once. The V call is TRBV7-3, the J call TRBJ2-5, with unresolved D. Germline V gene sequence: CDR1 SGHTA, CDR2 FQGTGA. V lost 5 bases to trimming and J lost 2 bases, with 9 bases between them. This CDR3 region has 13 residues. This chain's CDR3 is CASSAARQETQYF. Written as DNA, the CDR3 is TGTGCCAGCAGCGCGGCTAGGCAAGAGACCCAGTACTTC.

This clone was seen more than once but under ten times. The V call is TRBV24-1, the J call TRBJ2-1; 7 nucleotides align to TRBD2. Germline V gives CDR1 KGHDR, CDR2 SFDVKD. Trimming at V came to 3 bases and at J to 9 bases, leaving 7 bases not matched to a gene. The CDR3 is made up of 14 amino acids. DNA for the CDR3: TGTGCCACCAGTGATACCCGACTAGCTCCTGAGCAGTTCTTC. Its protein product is CATSDTRLAPEQFF.

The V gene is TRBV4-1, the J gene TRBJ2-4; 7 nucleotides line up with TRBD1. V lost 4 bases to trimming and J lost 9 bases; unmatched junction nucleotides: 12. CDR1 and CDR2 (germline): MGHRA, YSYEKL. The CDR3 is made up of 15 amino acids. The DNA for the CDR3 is TGCGCCAGCAGCCCCACCGACAGGGTGGGGATCATTCAGTACTTC. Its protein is CASSPTDRVGIIQYF.

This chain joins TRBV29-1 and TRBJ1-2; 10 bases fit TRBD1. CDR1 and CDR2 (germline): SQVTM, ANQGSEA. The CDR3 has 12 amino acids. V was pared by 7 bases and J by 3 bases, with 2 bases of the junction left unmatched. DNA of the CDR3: TGCAGCGCCGGACAGGGGGACTATGGCTACACCTTC. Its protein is CSAGQGDYGYTF.

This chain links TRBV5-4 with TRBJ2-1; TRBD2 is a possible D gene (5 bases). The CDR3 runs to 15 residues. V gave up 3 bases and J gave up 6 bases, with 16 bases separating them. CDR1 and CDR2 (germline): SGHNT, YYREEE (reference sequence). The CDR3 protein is CASSSSGGPTNEQFF. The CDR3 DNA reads TGTGCCAGCAGCTCCTCGGGCGGGCCCACCAATGAGCAGTTCTTC.

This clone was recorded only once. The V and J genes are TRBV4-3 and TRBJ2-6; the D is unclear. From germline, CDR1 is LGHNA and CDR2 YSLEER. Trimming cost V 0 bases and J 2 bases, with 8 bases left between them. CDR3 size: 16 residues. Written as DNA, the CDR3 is TGCGCCAGCAGCCAAGATTCGGTCCCTGGGGCCAACGTCCTGACTTTC. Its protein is CASSQDSVPGANVLTF.

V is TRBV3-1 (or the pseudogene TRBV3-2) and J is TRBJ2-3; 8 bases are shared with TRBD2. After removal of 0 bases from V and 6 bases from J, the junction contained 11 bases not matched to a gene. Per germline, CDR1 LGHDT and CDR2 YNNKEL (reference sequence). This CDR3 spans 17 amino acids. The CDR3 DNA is TGTGCCAGCAGCCAAGATTTTGGGCTAGCGGGCGGGGATACGCAGTATTTT. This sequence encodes CASSQDFGLAGGDTQYF.

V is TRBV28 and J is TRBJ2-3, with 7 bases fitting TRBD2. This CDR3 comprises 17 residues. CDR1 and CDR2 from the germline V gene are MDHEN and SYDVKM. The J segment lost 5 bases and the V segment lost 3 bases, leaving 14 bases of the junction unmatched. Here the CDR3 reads CASSFPSGYLRGDTQYF. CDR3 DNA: TGTGCCAGCAGTTTTCCTAGCGGTTACCTTCGGGGAGATACGCAGTATTTT.

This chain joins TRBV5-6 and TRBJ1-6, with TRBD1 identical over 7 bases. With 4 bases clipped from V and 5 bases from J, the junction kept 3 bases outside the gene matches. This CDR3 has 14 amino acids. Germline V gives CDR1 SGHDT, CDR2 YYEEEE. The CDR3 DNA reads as TGTGCCAGCAGCGCAGGGGGTAATAATTCACCCCTCCACTTT. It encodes CASSAGGNNSPLHF.